This passage covers 32 T cell receptor beta chains from one sample sequenced in a study of blood T cell repertoires in COVID-19. This table comes from immunoSEQ multiplex PCR, and its TCRdb copy is limited to in-frame clones, with some not included. Here the sample spans over 150,000 clones, approximately 84% being singletons. Material for sequencing was PBMCs or T cells enriched from blood (not recorded which). The receptors come from a woman in her fifties or sixties who had recovered from COVID-19.

This clone was detected a few times. The rearrangement uses TRBV6-5 and TRBJ1-3; tentative D call: TRBD1 (5 bases). V lost 0 bases, J lost 2 bases, and 11 bases lay in between. The germline gives CDR1 MNHEY, CDR2 SVGAGI. The CDR3 sequence is 16 residues long. The chain's CDR3 is CASSYSAGLTGNTIYF. CDR3 bases: TGTGCCAGCAGTTACTCGGCAGGGCTAACTGGAAACACCATATATTTT.

V is TRBV28 and J is TRBJ2-7; 7 positions match TRBD1. Germline-derived CDR1 and CDR2 are MDHEN and SYDVKM. V was pared by 7 bases and J by 2 bases, with 8 bases of the junction left unmatched. CDR3 size: 14 residues. CDR3 in amino acids: CASTYGTVTYEQYF. The CDR3, as DNA: TGTGCCAGCACCTACGGGACAGTCACCTACGAGCAGTACTTC.

The chain joins TRBV10-3 to TRBJ2-7; D gene ambiguous. This CDR3 is 14 amino acids long. In germline, CDR1 is ENHRY, CDR2 SYGVKD. Trimming cost V 4 bases and J 2 bases, with 12 bases left between them. The CDR3 region is CAISVTQTAYEQYF. The CDR3 nucleotides read TGTGCCATCAGTGTTACCCAGACTGCCTACGAGCAGTACTTC.

The CDR3 loop is CASSASRGANVLTF. The DNA for the CDR3 is TGCGCCAGCTCCGCAAGCAGGGGGGCCAACGTCCTGACTTTC. The chain links TRBV10-2 to TRBJ2-6, with D hard to call. V was pared by 8 bases and J by 4 bases, with 12 bases between. Germline V gene lookup returns CDR1 WSHSY and CDR2 SAAADI. The CDR3 contains 14 residues.

This clone showed up just once. The V call is TRBV5-1, the J call TRBJ1-1; no clear D gene. V lost 5 bases and J lost 8, with 16 bases in between. Germline values: CDR1 SGHRS, CDR2 YFSETQ. The CDR3 runs to 13 residues. CDR3 sequence (DNA): TGCGCCAGCAGATCCCAGACGGGATCGGAAGCTTTCTTT. As protein: CASRSQTGSEAFF.

Note on this clone: The same CDR3 arises from other DNA sequences in this sample as well. The gene calls are TRBV6-5 and TRBJ1-2; 7 bases agree with TRBD1. This CDR3 spans 13 amino acids. Per germline, CDR1 MNHEY and CDR2 SVGAGI. J lost 2 bases, V lost 4 bases, and 1 base had no gene match. In nucleotides, the CDR3 is TGTGCCAGCAGTTTGACAGGGAACTATGGCTACACCTTC. Its translation: CASSLTGNYGYTF.

V usage is TRBV6-5 and J usage is TRBJ2-1; 9 nucleotides align to TRBD1. Trimming at V came to 6 bases and at J to 7 bases, leaving 7 bases not matched to a gene. There are 14 residues in the CDR3. The V gene's germline CDR1 is MNHEY and CDR2 SVGAGI. CDR3 DNA sequence: TGTGCCAGCAGAACCGCGACAGGGGGAAATGAGCAGTTCTTC. Protein sequence: CASRTATGGNEQFF.

The V call is TRBV5-6, the J call TRBJ1-2; 10 positions agree with TRBD1. Germline trimming cut 7 bases from V and 8 bases from J; bases unmatched to any gene: 14. From germline, CDR1 is SGHDT and CDR2 YYEEEE. CDR3 length: 15 amino acids. For the CDR3, the DNA is TGTGCCAGCGGATACTCGGGACAGGGGAATGGGGGCTACACCTTC. It translates to CASGYSGQGNGGYTF.

The rearrangement uses TRBV6-2 or TRBV6-3 and TRBJ2-7, with TRBD1 matching over 8 bases. CDR1 is MNHEY, CDR2 SVGEGT, per germline. The CDR3 contains 13 residues. V trimming: 4 bases; J trimming: 2 bases; junction bases outside the gene matches: 1. In DNA, the CDR3 is TGTGCCAGCAGTTCAGGGGGCCCCTACGAGCAGTACTTC. As protein: CASSSGGPYEQYF.

The chain employs TRBV10-1 and TRBJ2-1; a possible D gene is TRBD2 (5 bases). Trimming took 0 bases from V and 10 from J, leaving 13 bases between them. CDR1 is WNHNN, CDR2 SYGVQD, per germline (reference sequence). The CDR3 runs to 14 residues. In DNA form, the CDR3 reads TGCGCCAGCAGTGAGTCCATGAGGGCGGAGGAGCAGTTCTTC. Amino acid sequence: CASSESMRAEEQFF.

This clone has only a few counts. This sample also contains other DNA sequences that code for the same CDR3. The chain links TRBV27 to TRBJ1-3, with no clear D. The CDR3 has 15 amino acids. Germline CDR1 MNHEY, CDR2 SMNVEV (reference sequence). V lost 6 bases and J 2 bases, leaving 14 bases between the germline ends. The CDR3, as DNA: TGTGCCAGCAGCATAACCGGAGGGCCTGGAAACACCATATATTTT. Its protein is CASSITGGPGNTIYF.

The J gene is TRBJ1-5, the V gene TRBV19; D may be TRBD1 (5 bases). Germline assignment: CDR1 LNHDA and CDR2 SQIVND (reference sequence). The V end was cut by 5 bases, the J end by 4 bases, with 12 bases between. CDR3 size: 14 residues. CDR3 nucleotides: TGTGCCAGTAGTGTCCCGGGGGGTAATCAGCCCCAGCATTTT. It codes for CASSVPGGNQPQHF.

The CDR3 reads CASSLRRGRGGYNEQFF. In DNA, the CDR3 is TGTGCCAGCAGCTTAAGGCGCGGGAGAGGGGGGTACAATGAGCAGTTCTTC. This chain connects TRBV7-2 to TRBJ2-1, with TRBD2 as a possible D gene (7 bases). CDR1 and CDR2 from the germline V gene are SGHTA and FQGNSA. The CDR3 is 17 amino acids. V lost 2 bases, J lost 4 bases, and 18 bases lay in between.

The chain joins TRBV28 to TRBJ2-7; perhaps TRBD2 as D (6 bases). The CDR3 spans 13 residues. V was shortened by 5 bases and J by 5 bases, with 13 bases between the two germline ends. Germline lookup yields CDR1 MDHEN and CDR2 SYDVKM. CDR3 protein: CASSPPGLDEQYF. CDR3 DNA: TGTGCCAGCAGTCCCCCGGGACTCGACGAGCAGTACTTC.

The chain combines TRBV19 with TRBJ2-1; the D gene is possibly TRBD1 (6 bases). Germline values: CDR1 LNHDA, CDR2 SQIVND (reference sequence). Trimming cost V 6 bases and J 6 bases, with 21 bases left between them. CDR3 length: 16 residues. In DNA, the CDR3 is TGTGCCAGTAGCCAAGTACCGGGACACCCGGGCAATGAGCAGTTCTTC. It is translated as CASSQVPGHPGNEQFF.

The rearrangement joins TRBV4-2 to TRBJ2-7; the match to TRBD2 covers 9 bases. The trim removed 6 bases at V and 0 bases at J, leaving 6 bases unmatched. The CDR3 runs to 15 residues. Germline CDR1 LGHNA, CDR2 YNFKEQ. The CDR3 DNA sequence: TGTGCCAGCAGTCATGTTAGCGGGGGCTCCTACGAGCAGTACTTC. As protein: CASSHVSGGSYEQYF.

The chain combines TRBV6-5 with TRBJ1-2; TRBD1 aligns across 8 bases. Trimming took 0 bases from V and 4 from J; bases not matched to a gene: 7. The CDR3 extends over 16 amino acids. In germline, CDR1 is MNHEY, CDR2 SVGAGI. CDR3 in DNA: TGTGCCAGCAGTTACTCGAGCACAGGGGGAGCCTATGGCTACACCTTC. Translated, it gives CASSYSSTGGAYGYTF.

In DNA form, the CDR3 reads TGTGCCAGCAGCTTACAAGCGGGAGGGCCAGATACGCAGTATTTT. Encoded protein: CASSLQAGGPDTQYF. This sequence joins TRBV11-2 and TRBJ2-3, with 10 bases that match TRBD2. This CDR3 region has 15 residues. With V trimmed by 2 bases and J by 4 bases, 3 bases remained unmatched. CDR1 is SGHAT, CDR2 FQNNGV, per germline.

V and J are TRBV11-3 and TRBJ2-7, with D possibly matching TRBD1 (6 bases). The V gene's germline CDR1 is SGHNT and CDR2 YENEEA. The CDR3 is 15 residues long. V lost 5 bases and J 4 bases, leaving 18 bases between the germline ends. Here the CDR3 DNA reads TGTGCCAGCAGCCAACAGGGTTATAGCCTTTACGAGCAGTACTTC. Translating it yields CASSQQGYSLYEQYF.

V usage is TRBV15 and J usage is TRBJ2-7, with TRBD2 matching over 10 bases. The germline V gene encodes CDR1 LNHNV and CDR2 YYDKDF (reference sequence). The CDR3 is 15 amino acids. V lost 0 bases and J lost 6; bases outside the gene matches: 5. The CDR3 sequence: CATSRDSSGRGEQYF. In DNA form, the CDR3 reads TGTGCCACCAGCAGAGATTCTAGCGGGAGAGGCGAGCAGTACTTC.

CDR3 loop: CAWRGTAYTGELFF. The CDR3 DNA sequence: TGTGCCTGGAGGGGGACAGCATACACCGGGGAGCTGTTTTTT. The chain carries TRBV30 and TRBJ2-2; 7 nucleotides agree with TRBD1. Trimming removed 3 bases from V and 3 bases from J; junction bases left unmatched: 4. In germline, CDR1 is GTSNPN, CDR2 SVGIG (reference sequence). This CDR3 is built from 14 residues.

The rearrangement uses TRBV5-1 and TRBJ2-1, with 10 bases lining up with TRBD2. Per the germline V gene, CDR1 is SGHRS and CDR2 is YFSETQ. Losses at the gene ends were 4 bases for V and 3 bases for J; bases not matched to a gene: 1. CDR3 length equals 14 residues. DNA of the CDR3: TGCGCCAGCAGCGAGCGGGGGGGCTACAATGAGCAGTTCTTC. It codes for CASSERGGYNEQFF.

The chain recombines TRBV18 with TRBJ1-1, with 9 positions matching TRBD1. V trimming: 8 bases; J trimming: 1 base; junction bases outside the gene matches: 5. The CDR3 is 14 residues long. The germline CDR1 and CDR2 sequences are KGHSH and LQKENI. CDR3 coding DNA: TGTGCCAGCGCGGGACAGGGCTCGAACACTGAAGCTTTCTTT. This encodes CASAGQGSNTEAFF. Combining the CDR3 with reference TRBV18 and TRBJ1-1 gives the whole variable domain NAGVMQNPRHLVRRRGQEARLRCSPMKGHSHVYWYRQLPEEGLKFMVYLQKENIIDESGMPKERFSAEFPKEGPSILRIQQVVRGDSAAYFCASAGQGSNTEAFFGQGTRLTVV.

The rearrangement links TRBV11-2 to TRBJ2-7; D gene unclear. CDR1 is SGHAT and CDR2 is FQNNGV in the germline V gene. CDR3 length equals 14 residues. Trimming stripped 4 bases from V and 0 bases from J, with 10 bases between. The DNA for the CDR3 is TGTGCCAGCAGCTCTTACCTTAGCTCCTACGAGCAGTACTTC. Translated: CASSSYLSSYEQYF.

The rearrangement uses TRBV7-2 and TRBJ2-5; 7 bases fit TRBD1. This CDR3 region has 15 residues. Germline loops: CDR1 SGHTA, CDR2 FQGNSA. V trimming: 5 bases; J trimming: 0 bases; junction bases outside the gene matches: 6. CDR3 DNA: TGTGCCAGCAGCCCAGGGACAGTGCACCAAGAGACCCAGTACTTC. Translating it yields CASSPGTVHQETQYF.

The chain uses TRBV5-1 and TRBJ2-5, with 9 bases matching TRBD1. CDR1 SGHRS and CDR2 YFSETQ come from the germline V gene. Losses at the gene ends were 4 bases for V and 3 bases for J; bases not matched to a gene: 7. CDR3 size: 15 residues. CDR3 amino acids: CASSPGTGTEETQYF. CDR3 bases: TGCGCCAGCAGCCCCGGGACAGGGACGGAAGAGACCCAGTACTTC.

The V and J genes are TRBV7-9 and TRBJ1-2; tentatively, D is TRBD1 (5 bases). Germline V lookup: CDR1 SEHNR, CDR2 FQNEAQ (reference sequence). Trimming took off 5 bases at V and 3 bases at J, with 22 bases between the two ends. The CDR3 covers 17 residues. The CDR3 region has the DNA TGTGCCAGCAGCCCCTCCTACGGGGGGGGGAAAGACTATGGCTACACCTTC. It specifies CASSPSYGGGKDYGYTF.

This chain joins TRBV12-3 or TRBV12-4 and TRBJ1-5, with D perhaps TRBD1 (5 bases). V lost 7 bases and J 5 bases, leaving 12 bases between the germline ends. The CDR3 is 13 amino acids. In nucleotides, the CDR3 is TGTGCCAGCACCGAACAGGCTCATCAGCCCCAGCATTTT. Its protein product is CASTEQAHQPQHF.

This sequence joins TRBV5-4 and TRBJ2-5; D ambiguous. The CDR3 sequence is 14 residues long. Trimming removed 4 bases at V and 5 bases at J, with 15 bases between. Germline-derived CDR1 and CDR2 are SGHNT and YYREEE (reference sequence). The CDR3 loop is CASSPIDSLETQYF. In DNA, the CDR3 is TGTGCCAGCAGCCCCATTGACTCTTTGGAGACCCAGTACTTC.

The chain uses TRBV12-5 and TRBJ2-3, with 14 bases matching TRBD2. Unmatched junction bases numbered 2, after V lost 1 base and J lost 5 bases. Germline loops: CDR1 LGHNT, CDR2 FRNRAP. The CDR3 has 16 amino acids. The CDR3 DNA follows: TGTGCTAGTGGTTTGGGACTAGCGGGAGGGAAAGATACGCAGTATTTT. It encodes CASGLGLAGGKDTQYF.

CDR3 DNA: TGCGCCAGCAGCTTTGGGACAGTTGGGGCTCGCGAGCAGTACTTC. It specifies CASSFGTVGAREQYF. V and J are TRBV5-1 and TRBJ2-7; 7 positions agree with TRBD1. This CDR3 region has 15 residues. Trimming removed 2 bases from V and 6 bases from J; junction bases left unmatched: 11. Germline loops: CDR1 SGHRS, CDR2 YFSETQ.

This clone was seen only once. V gene TRBV30 combines with J gene TRBJ2-3; possibly TRBD2 for D (5 bases). Germline V gives CDR1 GTSNPN, CDR2 SVGIG (reference sequence). CDR3 size: 11 residues. The V and J ends lost 3 bases and 8 bases respectively, with 9 bases between them. CDR3 DNA: TGTGCCTGGAGGCTGGCGGGTACGCAGTATTTT. This sequence encodes CAWRLAGTQYF.